The text below deals with one TCR beta chain. Its cognate antigen is unknown. This sample was included in a study of shared clonotypes between healthy human individuals. Study-wide results and caveats: Estimated clonotype richness was generally higher in naive than memory subsets.

Naive CD8 cells were CD45RO-negative, positively selected for CCR7, excluding terminally differentiated effector memory CD45RA+ cells. Each of the donors was a healthy adult who was HIV-negative and had not had a recent acute infection or vaccination. Under the authors' procedure: ImmunoSEQ output held junction-only sequences without quality scores, so filtering differed. The table came from immunoSEQ multiplex PCR; TCRdb's copy has only in-frame clones and leaves some out. V, J and clone size were drawn from that table, and D and trimming were deduced from the DNA. Of some 2 million clones in the sample, 85% to 95% were seen once. This sequence was found in a man between 18 and 35 years old in good health. Input material: naive CD8+ T cells sorted from blood.

This CDR3 is CASSTEGTQSGIQYF. The CDR3 DNA follows: TGTGCCAGTAGTACAGAGGGGACCCAATCTGGCATTCAGTACTTC. The chain links TRBV19 to TRBJ2-4; the D call may be TRBD1 or TRBD2 (5 bases each). The V gene's germline CDR1 is LNHDA and CDR2 SQIVND (reference sequence). The germline V and J ends were trimmed by 4 bases and 9 bases, with 19 bases remaining between them. This CDR3 has 15 residues.